Below, 16 T cell receptor beta chains from the same sample are listed, as sequenced in a study of patients and donors after allogeneic stem cell transplantation. Via MiXCR, TCRdb re-called the RT-PCR reads, giving one row per CDR3 protein. The sample contains about a million distinct CDR3 sequences, over 15% of which appear only once. Sequenced material: blood, either unsorted or a sorted T cell fraction (not recorded which). Every receptor here comes from a human donor who was either an allogeneic HSCT recipient or a stem cell or donor lymphocyte infusion donor (not recorded which). It is not recorded whose cells these are; they may come from a transplant donor.

In this sample, this clonotype turned up a few times. The V gene is TRBV6-1, the J gene TRBJ1-4; D remains unclear. This CDR3 comprises 15 residues. Germline lookup yields CDR1 MNHNS and CDR2 SASEGT. The ends were cut back, 6 bases at V and 3 bases at J, with 14 bases in the middle. The CDR3 loop is CASRRSVRANEKLFF. The CDR3 coding sequence is TGTGCCAGCAGACGTTCAGTGAGAGCTAATGAAAAACTGTTTTTT.

This rearrangement joins TRBV29-1 to TRBJ2-5, with 7 bases matching TRBD2. The CDR3 has 14 residues. The trim removed 2 bases at V and 4 bases at J, leaving 7 bases unmatched. CDR1 SQVTM and CDR2 ANQGSEA come from the germline V gene. The CDR3 loop is CSVESGGRRETQYF. CDR3 sequence (DNA): TGCAGCGTTGAATCGGGGGGAAGGAGAGAGACCCAGTACTTC.

This rearrangement joins TRBV20-1 to TRBJ1-5; D call uncertain. The CDR3 is 15 residues long. The germline V gene encodes CDR1 DFQATT and CDR2 SNEGSKA (reference sequence). The ends were cut back, 6 bases at V and 0 bases at J, with 15 bases in the middle. The CDR3 is CSASPGEYSNQPQHF. For the CDR3, the DNA is TGCAGTGCCAGTCCAGGAGAGTATAGCAATCAGCCCCAGCATTTT.

This chain connects TRBV5-6 to TRBJ2-7, with D perhaps matching TRBD1 (6 bases). The length of the CDR3 is 15 residues. The germline V gene has CDR1 SGHDT and CDR2 YYEEEE. V lost 4 bases and J 0 bases, leaving 14 bases between the germline ends. The CDR3: CASSLGTPISYEQYF. CDR3 nucleotides: TGTGCCAGCAGCCTCGGGACACCTATCTCCTACGAGCAGTACTTC.

This clonotype appeared a few times. J is TRBJ2-7 and V is TRBV12-3 or TRBV12-4; 10 bases agree with TRBD1. This CDR3 region has 16 residues. V lost 2 bases and J lost 3; bases outside the gene matches: 7. CDR3 sequence: CASSLPGQGGLYEQYF. DNA for the CDR3: TGTGCCAGCAGTTTACCAGGACAGGGGGGTCTCTACGAGCAGTACTTC.

In its sample, this clonotype was seen a few times. The CDR3 sequence: CASSSDLHVYGYTF. CDR3 coding DNA: TGTGCCAGCAGTTCGGACCTACATGTCTATGGCTACACCTTC. This sequence joins TRBV12-3 or TRBV12-4 and TRBJ1-2, with D hard to call. Trimming removed 4 bases from V and 4 bases from J, with 13 bases in between. This CDR3 is 14 amino acids long.

Of note for this clonotype: This could be a read error, since a much larger clone is one nucleotide away. The chain combines TRBV28 with TRBJ2-2, with D possibly TRBD1 on 6 matching bases. The V end was cut by 5 bases, the J end by 4 bases, with 14 bases between. Germline-derived CDR1 and CDR2 are MDHEN and SYDVKM. The CDR3 extends over 15 amino acids. CDR3 nucleotide sequence: TGTGCCAGCAGTCCCCAGGGGAAGGGCACCGGGGAGCTGTTTTTT. Translating gives CASSPQGKGTGELFF.

There are a few counts of this clonotype. The gene calls are TRBV29-1 and TRBJ2-3, with a weak D call TRBD1 (6 bases). The CDR3 sequence is 15 residues long. Germline CDR1 is SQVTM and CDR2 is ANQGSEA. The V and J ends lost 3 bases and 2 bases respectively, with 15 bases between them. CDR3 sequence (DNA): TGCAGCGTTGAGGGGGCAGCTGATGCCACAGATACGCAGTATTTT. It codes for CSVEGAADATDTQYF.

The chain joins TRBV12-3 or TRBV12-4 to TRBJ1-1, with D uncertain. The germline V and J ends were trimmed by 3 bases and 1 base, with 9 bases remaining between them. The CDR3 runs to 14 residues. The DNA for the CDR3 is TGTGCCAGCAGTTTGGGTTTGACGAACACTGAAGCTTTCTTT. This translates into CASSLGLTNTEAFF.

The genes are TRBV30 and TRBJ2-2; 8 bases agree with TRBD2. Per the germline V gene, CDR1 is GTSNPN and CDR2 is SVGIG (reference sequence). The trim removed 8 bases at V and 4 bases at J, leaving 15 bases unmatched. CDR3 length: 16 amino acids. DNA of the CDR3: TGTGCCGTGGATGCGGGGGGCGGGCCGGGCACCGGGGAGCTGTTTTTT. Translated, it gives CAVDAGGGPGTGELFF.

This clonotype was observed a few times. V gene TRBV11-2 combines with J gene TRBJ2-7; 9 nucleotides align to TRBD2. Germline V lookup: CDR1 SGHAT, CDR2 FQNNGV. The CDR3 totals 12 residues. J gave up 6 bases and V 3 bases, and 0 bases lay outside the gene matches. The CDR3 reads CASSLTSGEQYF. CDR3 in DNA: TGTGCCAGCAGCTTGACTAGCGGCGAGCAGTACTTC.

This clonotype came up a few times. The chain employs TRBV5-6 and TRBJ2-1; 12 nucleotides match TRBD2. This CDR3 spans 15 amino acids. The junction had 5 bases not matched to a gene; V was cut back by 3 bases and J by 7 bases. Germline CDR1 SGHDT, CDR2 YYEEEE. CDR3 amino acids: CASSSSGGVFNEQFF. Here the CDR3 DNA reads TGTGCCAGCAGCTCTAGCGGGGGGGTGTTTAATGAGCAGTTCTTC.

This clonotype was detected a few times. The rearrangement joins TRBV4-2 to TRBJ1-4, with D possibly TRBD1 on 5 matching bases. Germline values: CDR1 LGHNA, CDR2 YNFKEQ. The CDR3 has 15 amino acids. V gave up 1 base and J gave up 7 bases, with 13 bases separating them. DNA for the CDR3: TGTGCCAGCAGCCAAGGAGGAGCCCAGGGTGAAAAACTGTTTTTT. Amino acids: CASSQGGAQGEKLFF.

Many counts were recorded for this clonotype. The chain employs TRBV10-3 and TRBJ2-7; 8 positions match TRBD1. V was pared by 2 bases and J by 0 bases, with 0 bases of the junction left unmatched. Germline values: CDR1 ENHRY, CDR2 SYGVKD. CDR3 length equals 14 residues. The CDR3 coding sequence is TGTGCCATCAGTGAGGGGACAGGCTCCTACGAGCAGTACTTC. It codes for CAISEGTGSYEQYF.

The V call is TRBV30, the J call TRBJ2-7; D not resolved. V lost 3 bases to trimming and J lost 2 bases, with 11 bases between them. Looked up from germline, CDR1 is GTSNPN and CDR2 is SVGIG (reference sequence). The CDR3 consists of 13 residues. The CDR3 region has the DNA TGTGCCTGGAGACTGGTAACGACCTACGAGCAGTACTTC. This gives the protein CAWRLVTTYEQYF.

The chain is built from TRBV19 and TRBJ2-3; no clear D. Looked up from germline, CDR1 is LNHDA and CDR2 is SQIVND (reference sequence). V was clipped by 10 bases and J by 4 bases, with 9 bases between them. CDR3 length equals 11 residues. The DNA for the CDR3 is TGTGCCACCGCCGATCCAGATACGCAGTATTTT. Encoded protein: CATADPDTQYF.